One TCR beta chain is described in this entry. Its cognate antigen is unknown. TCRdb reanalysed the 5' RACE reads using MiXCR and keeps one entry per CDR3 protein. Of a few hundred thousand distinct CDR3 sequences detected, under 25% appear once; the ten largest clones hold approximately 13%. The data originate from a study of T-cell memory formation after mild COVID-19. V lost 2 bases and J 4 bases, leaving 11 bases between the germline ends. CDR3 size: 14 residues. Notes on the study in general: Prior to infection, memory already included some responding clones, suggesting cross-reactive memory joined.

The material sequenced was PBMCs or a T cell subset sorted from them (not recorded which). This receptor was identified in an adult woman who had mild COVID-19 (a few samples of this study predate the infection). Cell type and time point are not known. The J gene is TRBJ1-2, the V gene TRBV12-3 or TRBV12-4; possibly TRBD1 for D (6 bases). The CDR3 sequence is CASSLTGLGYGYTF. Here the CDR3 DNA reads TGTGCCAGCAGTTTAACAGGGTTAGGCTATGGCTACACCTTC.